Each of the 22 T cell receptor beta chains below was sequenced from the same sample in a study of T cell responses to AZD1222 COVID-19 vaccine. Here immunoSEQ multiplex PCR was the method, and the copy in TCRdb shows in-frame clones only, minus some. In the table there are about 120,000 clones, 86% of which are singletons. This sample comprised peripheral blood, obtained 28 days after the second AZD1222 dose. The receptors were sampled from an adult who received the AZD1222 COVID-19 vaccine.

The chain employs TRBV2 and TRBJ2-3, with D hard to call. The CDR3 extends over 12 amino acids. Trimming took 4 bases from V and 5 from J, leaving 7 bases between them. Per the germline V gene, CDR1 is SNHLY and CDR2 is FYNNEI. CDR3 sequence reads: CASSVDKDTQYF. The CDR3 DNA reads TGTGCCAGCAGTGTTGATAAAGATACGCAGTATTTT.

The chain joins TRBV27 to TRBJ1-5; possibly TRBD1 for D (6 bases). V was cut by 2 bases and J by 6 bases, with 26 bases left in between. This CDR3 has 19 residues. Germline loops: CDR1 MNHEY, CDR2 SMNVEV (reference sequence). The CDR3 sequence: CASSLPPRGRNRHGQPQHF. The CDR3 DNA follows: TGTGCCAGCAGTTTACCCCCGCGGGGGCGAAATCGCCATGGTCAGCCCCAGCATTTT.

The chain joins TRBV5-1 to TRBJ2-4; tentative D call: TRBD2 (5 bases). The germline V and J ends were trimmed by 0 bases and 0 bases, with 7 bases remaining between them. In germline, CDR1 is SGHRS, CDR2 YFSETQ. This CDR3 spans 15 amino acids. The CDR3 is CASSLVGAAKNIQYF. The DNA of the CDR3 is TGCGCCAGCAGCTTGGTGGGAGCAGCCAAAAACATTCAGTACTTC.

V and J are TRBV9 and TRBJ2-4, with D tentatively TRBD2 (5 bases). This CDR3 spans 14 amino acids. Germline-derived CDR1 and CDR2 are SGDLS and YYNGEE. Trimming took 4 bases from V and 9 from J, leaving 17 bases between them. CDR3 nucleotides: TGTGCCAGCAGCCAAGACTCTCGGGAATCCATTCAGTACTTC. Residues: CASSQDSRESIQYF.

The table lists this clone with a count of one. CDR3 loop: CASSSQGGQPQHF. The CDR3 DNA reads as TGTGCCAGCAGCTCCCAGGGTGGGCAGCCCCAGCATTTT. The chain employs TRBV7-2 and TRBJ1-5; weak D call: TRBD1 (5 bases). The length of the CDR3 is 13 residues. V was cut by 4 bases and J by 7 bases, with 11 bases left in between. Germline CDR1 SGHTA, CDR2 FQGNSA. Together with reference TRBV7-2 and TRBJ1-5, the CDR3 gives the full variable domain: GAGVSQSPSNKVTEKGKDVELRCDPISGHTALYWYRQSLGQGLEFLIYFQGNSAPDKSGLPSDRFSAERTGGSVSTLTIQRTQQEDSAVYLCASSSQGGQPQHFGDGTRLSIL.

The chain links TRBV7-6 to TRBJ2-2, with TRBD1 matching 7 bases. This CDR3 has 16 amino acids. The J segment lost 1 base and the V segment lost 0 bases, leaving 2 bases of the junction unmatched. The V gene's germline CDR1 is SGHVS and CDR2 FNYEAQ. In DNA, the CDR3 is TGTGCCAGCAGCTTAGCAAACAGGGGGAACACCGGGGAGCTGTTTTTT. This sequence encodes CASSLANRGNTGELFF.

This rearrangement joins TRBV7-9 to TRBJ2-7; 9 bases map to TRBD1. The CDR3 extends over 16 amino acids. The ends lost 0 bases at V and 0 bases at J; junction bases unmatched: 3. The germline CDR1 and CDR2 sequences are SEHNR and FQNEAQ (reference sequence). For the CDR3, the DNA is TGTGCCAGCAGCTTAGCAACAGGGGGCTCCTCCTACGAGCAGTACTTC. Its protein product is CASSLATGGSSYEQYF.

The chain has TRBV25-1 and TRBJ2-1; D call uncertain. Germline-derived CDR1 and CDR2 are MGHDK and SYGVNS. Deletions cut 2 bases from V and 6 bases from J, with 8 bases between. The CDR3 contains 13 residues. As DNA, the CDR3 is TGTGCCAGCAGTGAAGGGTTAAGCAATGAGCAGTTCTTC. Protein: CASSEGLSNEQFF.

This clone was recorded once. This chain links TRBV5-1 with TRBJ1-1; D ambiguous. In germline, CDR1 is SGHRS, CDR2 YFSETQ. The CDR3 covers 13 residues. V lost 4 bases, J lost 1 base, and 8 bases lay in between. The CDR3 nucleotides are TGCGCCAGCAGCGTCAAGCAGAACACTGAAGCTTTCTTT. Translated, it gives CASSVKQNTEAFF. Together with reference TRBV5-1 and TRBJ1-1, the CDR3 gives the full variable domain: KAGVTQTPRYLIKTRGQQVTLSCSPISGHRSVSWYQQTPGQGLQFLFEYFSETQRNKGNFPGRFSGRQFSNSRSEMNVSTLELGDSALYLCASSVKQNTEAFFGQGTRLTVV.

The gene calls are TRBV29-1 and TRBJ1-1; D uncertain. There are 11 residues in the CDR3. Trimming shortened V by 6 bases and J by 4 bases, and 9 bases separated the two germline ends. Germline V CDR1 and CDR2: SQVTM, ANQGSEA. The CDR3 protein is CSVPDITEAFF. The CDR3 DNA reads as TGCAGCGTCCCCGATATCACTGAAGCTTTCTTT.

V is TRBV24-1 and J is TRBJ1-1; TRBD1 matches 9 bases. J gave up 7 bases and V 5 bases, and 1 base lay outside the gene matches. The CDR3 length is 12 residues. Germline values: CDR1 KGHDR, CDR2 SFDVKD. DNA for the CDR3: TGTGCCACCAGTGGGACAGGGGATGAAGCTTTCTTT. This encodes CATSGTGDEAFF.

This chain uses TRBV2 with TRBJ1-4; possibly TRBD1 for D (5 bases). V lost 7 bases and J lost 4, with 10 bases in between. CDR1 SNHLY and CDR2 FYNNEI come from the germline V gene. The CDR3 spans 13 residues. The CDR3 protein is CASKWQGNEKLFF. CDR3 coding DNA: TGTGCCAGCAAATGGCAGGGTAATGAAAAACTGTTTTTT.

The chain has TRBV7-2 and TRBJ2-3; D call uncertain. Germline CDR1 and CDR2: SGHTA and FQGNSA. This CDR3 has 13 residues. V was clipped by 3 bases and J by 5 bases, with 9 bases between them. CDR3 sequence (DNA): TGTGCCAGCAGCTTTGGTGGTGAAGATACGCAGTATTTT. Its translation is CASSFGGEDTQYF.

The V gene is TRBV19, the J gene TRBJ2-7; D perhaps matches TRBD1 (6 bases). The CDR3 runs 15 residues. Germline V CDR1 and CDR2: LNHDA, SQIVND (reference sequence). The V end lost 6 bases, the J end lost 2 bases, and 17 bases lay between the germline ends. CDR3 coding DNA: TGTGCCAGTAGGAGGGAAGGGGGTCAGACCTACGAGCAGTACTTC. Translated: CASRREGGQTYEQYF.

The V gene is TRBV4-1, the J gene TRBJ2-7; D remains ambiguous. V was pared by 0 bases and J by 0 bases, with 9 bases between. Germline loops: CDR1 MGHRA, CDR2 YSYEKL. The length of the CDR3 is 15 residues. The CDR3 DNA is TGCGCCAGCAGCCAAGACCGACTGAGCTCCTACGAGCAGTACTTC. Amino acids: CASSQDRLSSYEQYF.

The rearrangement joins TRBV6-5 to TRBJ1-1; 11 bases fit TRBD1. Germline loops: CDR1 MNHEY, CDR2 SVGAGI. This CDR3 is 15 amino acids long. The V gene end was trimmed by 6 bases and the J gene end by 3 bases; junction bases not matched to a gene: 6. The CDR3 protein is CASRPGQGADTEAFF. The DNA of the CDR3 is TGTGCCAGCAGACCCGGACAGGGGGCGGACACTGAAGCTTTCTTT.

The J gene is TRBJ2-5, the V gene TRBV9; D gene unclear. The germline V gene encodes CDR1 SGDLS and CDR2 YYNGEE. CDR3 length equals 15 residues. V lost 0 bases and J lost 4, with 13 bases in between. CDR3 protein: CASSVGNSLGETQYF. CDR3 nucleotides: TGTGCCAGCAGCGTAGGGAACAGCCTGGGAGAGACCCAGTACTTC.

CDR3 in DNA: TGTGCCATCCGTAGCGGGAGTGGCGCAGATACGCAGTATTTT. Encoded protein: CAIRSGSGADTQYF. This sequence joins TRBV10-3 and TRBJ2-3, with 9 bases that match TRBD2. J lost 4 bases, V lost 8 bases, and 7 bases had no gene match. Germline V gene sequence: CDR1 ENHRY, CDR2 SYGVKD. CDR3 size: 14 residues.

Here the CDR3 reads CASRKGGQGASQPQHF. The CDR3 bases are TGTGCCAGTAGGAAGGGGGGACAGGGGGCGAGTCAGCCCCAGCATTTT. This chain joins TRBV19 and TRBJ1-5; 12 nucleotides match TRBD1. CDR1 is LNHDA and CDR2 is SQIVND in the germline V gene (reference sequence). J lost 6 bases, V lost 6 bases, and 9 bases had no gene match. The CDR3 length is 16 residues.

This chain links TRBV5-4 with TRBJ2-3; D may match TRBD1 or TRBD2 (5 bases each). CDR3 size: 14 residues. V lost 4 bases and J 2 bases, leaving 11 bases between the germline ends. Germline V lookup: CDR1 SGHNT, CDR2 YYREEE (reference sequence). CDR3 amino acids: CASSRDENTDTQYF. CDR3 DNA sequence: TGTGCCAGCAGCCGGGACGAGAACACAGATACGCAGTATTTT. Variable domain in full (rest from reference TRBV5-4 and TRBJ2-3): ETGVTQSPTHLIKTRGQQVTLRCSSQSGHNTVSWYQQALGQGPQFIFQYYREEENGRGNFPPRFSGLQFPNYSSELNVNALELDDSALYLCASSRDENTDTQYFGPGTRLTVL.

The CDR3 DNA reads as TGTGCCATCAGCGTTAATACGGGGGGCAATCAGCCCCAGCATTTT. Translated: CAISVNTGGNQPQHF. V gene TRBV10-3 combines with J gene TRBJ1-5; D is perhaps TRBD1 (5 bases). Germline CDR1 reads ENHRY; CDR2 reads SYGVKD. Trimming removed 6 bases from V and 2 bases from J, with 14 bases in between. This CDR3 spans 15 amino acids.

The J gene is TRBJ1-5, the V gene TRBV7-9; a possible D gene is TRBD1 (5 bases). V was cut by 0 bases and J by 7 bases, with 7 bases left in between. Germline V gene data show CDR1 as SEHNR and CDR2 as FQNEAQ (reference sequence). The CDR3 extends over 13 amino acids. The CDR3 bases are TGTGCCAGCAGCTTAGCAGGGGCCCAGCCCCAGCATTTT. The encoded protein is CASSLAGAQPQHF.